Below are 5 T cell receptor beta chains sequenced from a single sample in a study of tumor and adjacent non-tumor tissue in lung cancer. No cell sorting was done before RNA was extracted from the tissue. A modified ARM-PCR protocol with three rounds of nested PCR amplified TCRbeta. TCRdb analysed the multiplex PCR reads with MiXCR anew, one entry per CDR3 protein. Seen here are approximately 110,000 distinct CDR3 sequences, roughly 80% observed once, and the top ten hold 37%. Material: lung tumor tissue. The receptors stem from a woman aged 55 to 70 with non-small cell lung cancer.

About this clonotype itself: Sequence at one end of the junction differs from germline and may be a read error. The chain links TRBV5-1 to TRBJ2-1; 9 nucleotides agree with TRBD2. The CDR3 contains 16 residues. Germline lookup yields CDR1 SGHRS and CDR2 YFSETQ. CDR3 region: CVSNLALAGLDNEQFF. CDR3 DNA sequence: TGCGTCAGCAACTTGGCCCTAGCGGGACTCGACAATGAGCAGTTCTTC.

The count of this clonotype is one. One end of the junction does not line up with germline, which may come from a read error. V usage is TRBV29-1 and J usage is TRBJ1-1; tentatively, D is TRBD1 (6 bases). This CDR3 has 13 residues. Germline CDR1 reads SQVTM; CDR2 reads ANQGSEA. CDR3 loop: CSAQDRANTEAFF. CDR3 in DNA: TGCAGCGCTCAGGACAGAGCGAACACTGAGGCTTTCTTT.

As regards this clonotype: The final CDR3 position lacks the conserved phenylalanine or tryptophan, pointing to a likely read error. The chain recombines TRBV6-1 with TRBJ1-1; 7 nucleotides agree with TRBD1. The CDR3 has 13 residues. Per the germline V gene, CDR1 is MNHNS and CDR2 is SASEGT. CDR3 residues: CSSSSGQATEAFY. CDR3 DNA sequence: TGTTCCAGCAGTTCCGGACAGGCAACTGAAGCTTTCTAT.

Regarding this clonotype: Its ends do not fully match the called genes, so a read error is possible. The chain combines TRBV11-3 with TRBJ2-3; D gene uncertain. From germline, CDR1 is SGHNT and CDR2 YENEEA. This CDR3 has 15 amino acids. CDR3 DNA sequence: TGTGTCAGCAGCCCCTCCGGGCAGCGATGTCATACGCAGTATTTT. Residues: CVSSPSGQRCHTQYF.

This clonotype appeared many times. The rearrangement joins TRBV6-6 to TRBJ1-5; D is perhaps TRBD1 (6 bases). Germline values: CDR1 MNHNY, CDR2 SVGAGI (reference sequence). Trimming pared 5 bases from V and 2 bases from J, leaving 7 bases between. This CDR3 is built from 13 residues. Here the CDR3 reads CASSAGGNQPQHF. CDR3 nucleotide sequence: TGTGCCAGCAGTGCAGGGGGCAATCAGCCCCAGCATTTT.